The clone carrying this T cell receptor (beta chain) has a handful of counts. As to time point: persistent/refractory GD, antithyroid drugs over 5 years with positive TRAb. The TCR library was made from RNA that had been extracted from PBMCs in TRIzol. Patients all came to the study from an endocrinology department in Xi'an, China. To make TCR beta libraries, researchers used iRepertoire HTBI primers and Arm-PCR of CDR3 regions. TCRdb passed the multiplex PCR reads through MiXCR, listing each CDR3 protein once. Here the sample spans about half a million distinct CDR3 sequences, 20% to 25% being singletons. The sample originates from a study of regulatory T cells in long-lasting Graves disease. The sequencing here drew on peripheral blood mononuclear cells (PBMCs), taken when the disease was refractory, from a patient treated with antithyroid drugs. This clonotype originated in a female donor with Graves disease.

CDR3 sequence: CASSIGEGYTF. The CDR3 DNA reads as TGTGCCAGTAGTATCGGCGAGGGCTACACCTTC. This chain connects TRBV19 to TRBJ1-2; the D is unclear. The germline V gene encodes CDR1 LNHDA and CDR2 SQIVND (reference sequence). V lost 3 bases to trimming and J lost 8 bases, with 7 bases between them. This CDR3 has 11 residues.